Presented here are 28 T cell receptor beta chains from one specimen sequenced in a study of blood T cell repertoires in COVID-19. Using immunoSEQ multiplex PCR, the repertoire was profiled, and TCRdb retains in-frame clones only, with some absent. There are about 260,000 clones in the sample; 75% to 90% occur only once, and roughly 10% lies in the top ten. Sequenced: peripheral blood. The receptor set was obtained from a woman in her 70s with COVID-19, enrolled during active disease.

The J gene is TRBJ2-1, the V gene TRBV19; TRBD2 aligns across 10 bases. The CDR3 has 14 residues. The junction had 2 bases not matched to a gene; V was cut back by 2 bases and J by 7 bases. CDR1 LNHDA and CDR2 SQIVND come from the germline V gene (reference sequence). CDR3 coding DNA: TGTGCCAGTAGTATATCTAGCGGGAGAAATGAGCAGTTCTTC. Translated, it gives CASSISSGRNEQFF.

The chain combines TRBV28 with TRBJ1-2; 9 positions agree with TRBD1. There are 14 residues in the CDR3. V shed 6 bases, J shed 5 bases, and the junction held 7 bases outside the gene matches. The germline gives CDR1 MDHEN, CDR2 SYDVKM. The DNA of the CDR3 is TGTGCCAGCAGCATAGTGGGACAGGGTTATGGCTACACCTTC. It specifies CASSIVGQGYGYTF.

The chain couples TRBV6-1 to TRBJ1-5; D unclear. The V gene's germline CDR1 is MNHNS and CDR2 SASEGT. The CDR3 runs to 16 residues. V was pared by 2 bases and J by 0 bases, with 11 bases between. The CDR3: CASSESRTFSNQPQHF. CDR3 in DNA: TGTGCCAGCAGTGAATCTCGTACTTTTAGCAATCAGCCCCAGCATTTT.

The sample holds a few counts of this clone. The V gene is TRBV6-1, the J gene TRBJ1-4, with D perhaps TRBD1 (5 bases). V lost 1 base and J 7 bases, leaving 13 bases between the germline ends. CDR1 MNHNS and CDR2 SASEGT come from the germline V gene. The CDR3 is 15 residues long. The CDR3 loop is CASSEDTGTGEKLFF. In DNA form, the CDR3 reads TGTGCCAGCAGTGAAGATACAGGTACGGGTGAAAAACTGTTTTTT.

The V and J genes are TRBV4-3 and TRBJ1-5, with a possible D match to TRBD1 (5 bases). The V end was cut by 0 bases, the J end by 4 bases, with 7 bases between. The CDR3 is 14 amino acids. Looked up from germline, CDR1 is LGHNA and CDR2 is YSLEER. CDR3 protein: CASSQDQGNQPQHF. The DNA for the CDR3 is TGCGCCAGCAGCCAAGACCAGGGAAATCAGCCCCAGCATTTT.

This clone was found once. The chain joins TRBV4-1 to TRBJ2-2; D is uncertain. In germline, CDR1 is MGHRA, CDR2 YSYEKL. Trimming removed 0 bases from V and 4 bases from J, with 6 bases in between. This CDR3 region has 14 residues. CDR3 loop: CASSQDRLTGELFF. The DNA for the CDR3 is TGCGCCAGCAGCCAAGACAGGCTCACCGGGGAGCTGTTTTTT.

The table lists this clone with a few counts. The J gene is TRBJ1-4, the V gene TRBV19; 8 nucleotides align to TRBD1. The CDR3 is 15 residues long. The germline CDR1 and CDR2 sequences are LNHDA and SQIVND (reference sequence). The V and J ends lost 6 bases and 7 bases, in that order; junction bases with no gene match: 10. The CDR3: CASRNSGQGGEKLFF. The CDR3 bases are TGTGCCAGTAGAAATTCTGGACAGGGCGGTGAAAAACTGTTTTTT.

J is TRBJ1-5 and V is TRBV19; 12 bases line up with TRBD1. Losses at the gene ends were 6 bases for V and 6 bases for J; bases not matched to a gene: 6. The germline V gene has CDR1 LNHDA and CDR2 SQIVND (reference sequence). The CDR3 length is 15 residues. CDR3 amino acids: CASRPGQGAFQPQHF. DNA for the CDR3: TGTGCCAGTAGACCGGGACAGGGGGCTTTTCAGCCCCAGCATTTT.

This chain joins TRBV28 and TRBJ2-7, with 8 nucleotides matching TRBD1. The ends lost 4 bases at V and 4 bases at J; junction bases unmatched: 9. Germline CDR1 is MDHEN and CDR2 is SYDVKM. The CDR3 extends over 15 amino acids. CDR3 sequence: CASSSGQGARYEQYF. The DNA of the CDR3 is TGTGCCAGCAGTTCGGGTCAGGGGGCGCGATACGAGCAGTACTTC. Together with reference TRBV28 and TRBJ2-7, the CDR3 gives the full variable domain: DVKVTQSSRYLVKRTGEKVFLECVQDMDHENMFWYRQDPGLGLRLIYFSYDVKMKEKGDIPEGYSVSREKKERFSLILESASTNQTSMYLCASSSGQGARYEQYFGPGTRLTVT.

This chain links TRBV7-9 with TRBJ2-3, with a tentative D call TRBD2 (5 bases). CDR1 and CDR2 (germline): SEHNR, FQNEAQ (reference sequence). This CDR3 region has 14 residues. V shed 5 bases and J shed 0 bases, with 9 bases lying between them. The CDR3 protein is CASSPSRSTDTQYF. DNA for the CDR3: TGTGCCAGCAGCCCTAGCCGAAGCACAGATACGCAGTATTTT.

The genes are TRBV6-1 and TRBJ1-3, with 9 bases aligning to TRBD1. CDR3 length equals 16 residues. J was trimmed by 4 bases and V by 4 bases; bases with no gene match: 8. CDR1 and CDR2 (germline): MNHNS, SASEGT. This CDR3 reads CASSGPGTGFGNTIYF. For the CDR3, the DNA is TGTGCCAGCAGTGGTCCCGGGACAGGGTTCGGAAACACCATATATTTT.

This clone was picked up a small number of times. This chain joins TRBV4-1 and TRBJ2-7; D is possibly TRBD2 (5 bases). This CDR3 comprises 16 residues. Trimming left V 1 base short and J 0 bases short, with 13 bases between. The germline gives CDR1 MGHRA, CDR2 YSYEKL. CDR3 in amino acids: CASSQVLTEGSYEQYF. The CDR3 nucleotides read TGCGCCAGCAGCCAAGTCCTTACAGAGGGCTCCTACGAGCAGTACTTC.

Here the CDR3 reads CASSPLRTDTQYF. The CDR3 bases are TGTGCCAGCTCACCCCTACGAACAGATACGCAGTATTTT. The genes are TRBV18 and TRBJ2-3; D remains unclear. Per the germline V gene, CDR1 is KGHSH and CDR2 is LQKENI. V was cut by 3 bases and J by 3 bases, with 7 bases left in between. The CDR3 extends over 13 amino acids.

V gene TRBV7-8 combines with J gene TRBJ2-1; TRBD1 might be the D (6 bases). This CDR3 comprises 16 residues. V was trimmed by 4 bases and J by 5 bases, leaving 18 bases between them. The germline V gene encodes CDR1 SGHVS and CDR2 FQNEAQ. CDR3 sequence: CASSSLFRDRHNEQFF. CDR3 bases: TGTGCCAGCAGCTCCCTGTTTCGAGACAGGCACAATGAGCAGTTCTTC.

This chain joins TRBV7-9 and TRBJ2-7; TRBD1 agrees at 7 bases. Trimming at V came to 5 bases and at J to 0 bases, leaving 4 bases not matched to a gene. This CDR3 contains 14 residues. Germline values: CDR1 SEHNR, CDR2 FQNEAQ (reference sequence). This CDR3 is CASSADRFSYEQYF. In nucleotides, the CDR3 is TGTGCCAGCAGCGCGGACAGGTTCTCCTACGAGCAGTACTTC.

The chain uses TRBV19 and TRBJ1-1, with 12 bases fitting TRBD1. The CDR3 totals 15 residues. The junction had 7 bases not matched to a gene; V was cut back by 4 bases and J by 7 bases. The germline gives CDR1 LNHDA, CDR2 SQIVND (reference sequence). The CDR3 sequence is CASSKGQGAKVEAFF. CDR3 DNA sequence: TGTGCCAGTAGTAAGGGACAGGGGGCGAAGGTTGAAGCTTTCTTT.

This clone is a singleton in its sample. The gene calls are TRBV18 and TRBJ2-5, with TRBD2 matching over 8 bases. The germline V gene encodes CDR1 KGHSH and CDR2 LQKENI. The CDR3 spans 16 residues. The ends lost 3 bases at V and 1 base at J; junction bases unmatched: 7. The CDR3 region is CASSPTSGDIQETQYF. The CDR3 nucleotides read TGTGCCAGCTCACCTACTAGCGGAGATATCCAAGAGACCCAGTACTTC. Complete variable domain (other parts from reference TRBV18 and TRBJ2-5): NAGVMQNPRHLVRRRGQEARLRCSPMKGHSHVYWYRQLPEEGLKFMVYLQKENIIDESGMPKERFSAEFPKEGPSILRIQQVVRGDSAAYFCASSPTSGDIQETQYFGPGTRLLVL.

V gene TRBV6-5 combines with J gene TRBJ2-3; tentatively, D is TRBD2 (6 bases). Germline V gene lookup returns CDR1 MNHEY and CDR2 SVGAGI. The CDR3 contains 13 residues. Trimming removed 7 bases from V and 6 bases from J, with 14 bases in between. Here the CDR3 DNA reads TGTGCCAGCAATTTGGGGGGAGGCGATACGCAGTATTTT. This codes for CASNLGGGDTQYF.

The V call is TRBV28, the J call TRBJ2-3; 7 bases fit TRBD1. This CDR3 comprises 15 residues. CDR1 is MDHEN and CDR2 is SYDVKM in the germline V gene. V gave up 7 bases and J gave up 2 bases; unmatched junction bases: 9. The CDR3 region is CASKSTDRHTDTQYF. The CDR3 DNA is TGTGCCAGCAAGTCGACGGACAGGCACACAGATACGCAGTATTTT.

J is TRBJ1-1 and V is TRBV28; D is perhaps TRBD1 (5 bases). V was trimmed by 1 base and J by 1 base, leaving 7 bases between them. CDR3 length: 14 residues. Germline lookup yields CDR1 MDHEN and CDR2 SYDVKM. The CDR3 here is CASSLLGGNTEAFF. CDR3 sequence (DNA): TGTGCCAGCAGTTTATTGGGGGGGAACACTGAAGCTTTCTTT. The full variable domain, rest sourced from reference TRBV28 and TRBJ1-1, is DVKVTQSSRYLVKRTGEKVFLECVQDMDHENMFWYRQDPGLGLRLIYFSYDVKMKEKGDIPEGYSVSREKKERFSLILESASTNQTSMYLCASSLLGGNTEAFFGQGTRLTVV.

This chain uses TRBV5-1 with TRBJ2-7, with D possibly matching TRBD1 (6 bases). Germline V gene sequence: CDR1 SGHRS, CDR2 YFSETQ. The CDR3 spans 15 residues. V lost 3 bases and J lost 5, with 18 bases in between. CDR3 nucleotides: TGCGCCAGCAGCTGGACCAGGGGTACCCAGGACGAGCAGTACTTC. Amino acid sequence: CASSWTRGTQDEQYF.

This clone was counted once. The rearrangement links TRBV27 to TRBJ1-5; TRBD1 might be the D (6 bases). V was pared by 6 bases and J by 2 bases, with 14 bases between. The CDR3 has 15 amino acids. The germline V gene encodes CDR1 MNHEY and CDR2 SMNVEV (reference sequence). CDR3 bases: TGTGCCAGCAGGCTACAGGGATATGGCAATCAGCCCCAGCATTTT. Residues: CASRLQGYGNQPQHF.

The rearrangement joins TRBV5-5 to TRBJ1-2; D might be TRBD1 (6 bases). Between the trimmed V and J ends, which lost 4 bases and 0 bases, there was a span of 13 bases. This CDR3 spans 15 amino acids. CDR1 is SGHKS, CDR2 YYEKEE, per germline (reference sequence). The CDR3 protein is CASSPRDTTNYGYTF. CDR3 coding DNA: TGTGCCAGCAGCCCCCGGGACACGACTAACTATGGCTACACCTTC.

The chain carries TRBV29-1 and TRBJ1-6; weak D call: TRBD1 (6 bases). Trimming took 6 bases from V and 7 from J, leaving 16 bases between them. CDR3 length: 14 amino acids. Germline lookup yields CDR1 SQVTM and CDR2 ANQGSEA. In DNA, the CDR3 is TGCAGCGTCAAAGCGGACAGTAGAAATTCACCCCTCCACTTT. Its translation: CSVKADSRNSPLHF.

The chain couples TRBV20-1 to TRBJ1-5; 8 bases fit TRBD1. CDR3 length: 15 residues. Germline values: CDR1 DFQATT, CDR2 SNEGSKA (reference sequence). Trimming cost V 3 bases and J 8 bases; bases outside gene matches: 12. The CDR3 region has the DNA TGCAGTGCTAGTGCCTCCGGGACAGGCTTGAAGCCCCAGCATTTT. Protein product: CSASASGTGLKPQHF.

The V and J genes are TRBV4-1 and TRBJ1-1; TRBD1 is a possible D gene (5 bases). The ends were cut back, 1 base at V and 10 bases at J, with 10 bases in the middle. Looked up from germline, CDR1 is MGHRA and CDR2 is YSYEKL. The CDR3 extends over 12 amino acids. For the CDR3, the DNA is TGCGCCAGCAGCCAAGGCAGGGAGGGAGCTTTCTTT. It translates to CASSQGREGAFF.

The genes are TRBV11-2 and TRBJ2-1; 7 nucleotides align to TRBD2. CDR1 and CDR2 (germline): SGHAT, FQNNGV. After removal of 5 bases from V and 2 bases from J, the junction contained 15 bases not matched to a gene. The CDR3 extends over 18 amino acids. As DNA, the CDR3 is TGTGCCAGCAGCCCGCTTGGGGGGGGAGGGACCCCCTACAATGAGCAGTTCTTC. Translation gives CASSPLGGGGTPYNEQFF.

This chain links TRBV7-9 with TRBJ2-2; D might be TRBD1 (5 bases). Germline-derived CDR1 and CDR2 are SEHNR and FQNEAQ (reference sequence). This CDR3 spans 15 amino acids. With 1 base removed from V and 5 bases from J, the gap between germline ends came to 11 bases. The CDR3 region is CASSLGSRETGELFF. DNA for the CDR3: TGTGCCAGCAGCTTAGGGTCCAGGGAAACCGGGGAGCTGTTTTTT.